The 31 T cell receptor beta chains below come from one sample, sequenced in a study of T cells after yellow fever vaccination. Each CDR3 protein gets one entry after TCRdb re-called the 5' RACE reads with MiXCR. The table has roughly 520,000 distinct CDR3 sequences, around a fifth seen once; the top ten hold 15% to 20%. Sequencing used PBMCs, obtained 21 days after the first yellow fever vaccination. The source of these receptors is a man in his late teens or twenties who received the YFV17D yellow fever vaccine.

This clonotype was seen only a few times. Relative to the germline gene, one junction end is altered; a read error may explain this. This chain connects TRBV6-2 or TRBV6-3 to TRBJ2-1; 7 nucleotides line up with TRBD1. The V gene's germline CDR1 is MNHEY and CDR2 SVGEGT. This CDR3 has 12 amino acids. The CDR3 protein is CASSSIRQGALF. CDR3 DNA: TGTGCCAGCAGTTCGATCAGACAGGGCGCGCTCTTC.

This sequence joins TRBV12-3 or TRBV12-4 and TRBJ2-7, with D tentatively TRBD1 (5 bases). The CDR3 totals 13 residues. Trimming removed 3 bases from V and 6 bases from J, with 12 bases in between. The CDR3, as DNA: TGTGCCAGCAGTTTCAGGGTACACACCGAGCAGTACGTC. This codes for CASSFRVHTEQYV.

This clonotype was found a few times. The rearrangement uses TRBV19 and TRBJ2-3; D remains ambiguous. CDR1 is LNHDA, CDR2 SQIVND, per germline (reference sequence). The CDR3 runs 16 residues. The V end was cut by 2 bases, the J end by 3 bases, with 15 bases between. CDR3 residues: CASSIRPGVSTDTQYF. The CDR3 nucleotides read TGTGCCAGTAGTATAAGGCCTGGAGTTTCAACAGATACGCAGTATTTT.

This rearrangement joins TRBV25-1 to TRBJ2-5; D is possibly TRBD1 or TRBD2 (5 bases each). The V and J ends lost 0 bases and 5 bases respectively, with 25 bases between them. Germline V gene sequence: CDR1 MGHDK, CDR2 SYGVNS. CDR3 size: 19 residues. CDR3 in DNA: TGTGCCAGCAGTGAATATGGGTGGGACCTAAACTACCCTGGGGAGACCCAGTACTTC. Amino acids: CASSEYGWDLNYPGETQYF.

The chain combines TRBV4-2 with TRBJ1-2; D possibly corresponds to TRBD1 (6 bases). Trimming stripped 4 bases from V and 4 bases from J, with 19 bases between. The CDR3 contains 16 residues. CDR1 is LGHNA and CDR2 is YNFKEQ in the germline V gene. DNA for the CDR3: TGTGCCAGCAGCCCCTTAGACGGGGGGCTAGGCTATGGCTACACCTTC. It specifies CASSPLDGGLGYGYTF.

The chain's CDR3 is CASGLMNTEAFF. CDR3 nucleotide sequence: TGTGCTAGTGGCTTGATGAACACTGAAGCTTTCTTT. V is TRBV12-5 and J is TRBJ1-1; D is unresolved. V was pared by 6 bases and J by 0 bases, with 5 bases between. CDR1 is LGHNT, CDR2 FRNRAP, per germline. The CDR3 loop spans 12 amino acids. Using reference TRBV12-5 and TRBJ1-1 for the parts outside the CDR3, the full variable domain is DARVTQTPRHKVTEMGQEVTMRCQPILGHNTVFWYRQTMMQGLELLAYFRNRAPLDDSGMPKDRFSAEMPDATLATLKIQPSEPRDSAVYFCASGLMNTEAFFGQGTRLTVV.

CDR3 bases: TGCGCCAGCAGCTACCAGGGGGTAGGGACTGAAGCTTTCTTT. It codes for CASSYQGVGTEAFF. The chain couples TRBV5-1 to TRBJ1-1, with 7 bases fitting TRBD1. The trim removed 3 bases at V and 5 bases at J, leaving 7 bases unmatched. Per the germline V gene, CDR1 is SGHRS and CDR2 is YFSETQ. The CDR3 runs 14 residues.

This chain connects TRBV19 to TRBJ2-1, with D hard to call. This CDR3 contains 12 residues. The V gene's germline CDR1 is LNHDA and CDR2 SQIVND (reference sequence). The V end was cut by 3 bases, the J end by 9 bases, with 9 bases between. The CDR3 DNA reads as TGTGCCAGTAGTATGAAAGGATTTGAGCAGTTCTTC. Amino acids: CASSMKGFEQFF.

This chain connects TRBV11-2 to TRBJ1-5; no definite D call. Trimming removed 4 bases from V and 1 base from J, with 11 bases in between. Germline V gives CDR1 SGHAT, CDR2 FQNNGV. This CDR3 spans 15 amino acids. CDR3 bases: TGTGCCAGCAGCTCCGGGCCTGCCAGCAATCAGCCCCAGCATTTT. It translates to CASSSGPASNQPQHF. The variable domain in full, with the rest retrieved from reference TRBV11-2 and TRBJ1-5, is EAGVAQSPRYKIIEKRQSVAFWCNPISGHATLYWYQQILGQGPKLLIQFQNNGVVDDSQLPKDRFSAERLKGVDSTLKIQPAKLEDSAVYLCASSSGPASNQPQHFGDGTRLSIL.

The J gene is TRBJ2-7, the V gene TRBV3-1; D uncertain. The germline V gene encodes CDR1 LGHDT and CDR2 YNNKEL (reference sequence). V lost 1 base and J lost 3, with 10 bases in between. This CDR3 region has 14 residues. CDR3 in DNA: TGTGCCAGCAGCCAAGGAAAGGGTTTCTACGAGCAGTACTTC. It is translated as CASSQGKGFYEQYF.

The chain is built from TRBV20-1 and TRBJ2-7, with no clear D. The CDR3 is made up of 13 amino acids. Between the trimmed V and J ends, which lost 1 base and 7 bases, there was a span of 14 bases. CDR1 is DFQATT and CDR2 is SNEGSKA in the germline V gene (reference sequence). This chain's CDR3 is CSARAGPLGEQYV. CDR3 coding DNA: TGCAGTGCTAGAGCCGGACCATTGGGGGAGCAGTACGTC.

The chain couples TRBV4-1 to TRBJ2-7, with D possibly matching TRBD1 (6 bases). In germline, CDR1 is MGHRA, CDR2 YSYEKL. Deletions cut 2 bases from V and 2 bases from J, with 10 bases between. The length of the CDR3 is 14 residues. CDR3 amino acids: CASSQKAGAYEQYV. The CDR3 coding sequence is TGCGCCAGCAGCCAAAAGGCAGGGGCCTACGAGCAGTACGTC.

The J gene is TRBJ2-1, the V gene TRBV7-2; a possible D gene is TRBD1 (6 bases). The CDR3 is 15 amino acids. Germline assignment: CDR1 SGHTA and CDR2 FQGNSA. V gave up 7 bases and J gave up 4 bases, with 17 bases separating them. This chain's CDR3 is CASIRSWTEYNEQFF. CDR3 in DNA: TGTGCCAGCATCAGATCCTGGACAGAATACAATGAGCAGTTCTTC.

Only one count was recorded for this clonotype. The rearrangement links TRBV18 to TRBJ2-2, with D tentatively TRBD1 (5 bases). Trimming removed 3 bases at V and 5 bases at J, with 13 bases between. The CDR3 has 15 amino acids. CDR1 is KGHSH, CDR2 LQKENI, per germline. The CDR3 sequence: CASSPQGFSTGELFF. The CDR3 DNA reads TGTGCCAGCTCACCGCAGGGCTTTTCGACCGGGGAGCTGTTTTTT.

The chain recombines TRBV5-1 with TRBJ2-1; 8 bases fit TRBD2. Germline V gene lookup returns CDR1 SGHRS and CDR2 YFSETQ. The CDR3 totals 15 residues. Trimming cost V 5 bases and J 0 bases; bases outside gene matches: 4. In DNA, the CDR3 is TGCGCCAGCAGAGTTCGGGGGGGCTCCTACAATGAGCAGTTCTTC. This gives the protein CASRVRGGSYNEQFF.

The V call is TRBV6-5, the J call TRBJ2-5; the match to TRBD2 covers 7 bases. This CDR3 spans 16 amino acids. Trimming removed 0 bases from V and 1 base from J; junction bases left unmatched: 5. The germline V gene encodes CDR1 MNHEY and CDR2 SVGAGI. Here the CDR3 reads CASSYSSRGTQETQYF. DNA of the CDR3: TGTGCCAGCAGTTACTCGTCGCGGGGGACCCAAGAGACCCAGTACTTC.

In its sample, this clonotype was seen a few times. V and J are TRBV5-1 and TRBJ1-2; D uncertain. V shed 5 bases and J shed 4 bases, with 9 bases lying between them. The germline V gene encodes CDR1 SGHRS and CDR2 YFSETQ. The CDR3 is 12 residues long. The CDR3 DNA sequence: TGCGCCAGCAGGGAGGGCTTCTATGGCTACACCTTC. This translates into CASREGFYGYTF.

CDR3 bases: TGCAGTGCTAGGTCCAGGGGGCACACCTTC. It codes for CSARSRGHTF. V gene TRBV20-1 combines with J gene TRBJ1-2; 8 bases are shared with TRBD1. V lost 3 bases to trimming and J lost 12 bases; unmatched junction nucleotides: 3. The CDR3 contains 10 residues. Germline-derived CDR1 and CDR2 are DFQATT and SNEGSKA (reference sequence).

The chain is built from TRBV18 and TRBJ1-3, with D possibly matching TRBD1 (5 bases). Looked up from germline, CDR1 is KGHSH and CDR2 is LQKENI. Trimming stripped 3 bases from V and 1 base from J, with 16 bases between. The CDR3 is made up of 17 amino acids. CDR3 residues: CASSPRETDLSGNTIYF. CDR3 nucleotide sequence: TGTGCCAGCTCACCTCGGGAGACAGACCTTTCTGGAAACACCATATATTTT.

This sequence joins TRBV6-5 and TRBJ2-3; no reliable D call. Per germline, CDR1 MNHEY and CDR2 SVGAGI. V was pared by 0 bases and J by 5 bases, with 9 bases between. The CDR3 has 14 residues. Here the CDR3 DNA reads TGTGCCAGCAGTTACTCGGAGTCTATAGATACGCAGTATTTT. It translates to CASSYSESIDTQYF.

This clonotype showed up just a few times. This chain connects TRBV11-1 to TRBJ1-1; TRBD1 matches at 9 bases. Germline trimming cut 0 bases from V and 0 bases from J; bases unmatched to any gene: 5. Germline loops: CDR1 SGHAT, CDR2 FQDESV (reference sequence). The CDR3 is made up of 17 amino acids. The CDR3 bases are TGTGCCAGCAGCTTAGCCCCCGGGACAGGGATGAACACTGAAGCTTTCTTT. Its translation: CASSLAPGTGMNTEAFF.

This clonotype has a count of ten or more. CDR3 sequence: CASSPRLAGGDEQFF. The CDR3, as DNA: TGTGCCAGCAGCCCTCGGTTAGCGGGGGGGGATGAGCAGTTCTTC. This chain links TRBV7-3 with TRBJ2-1, with 11 bases aligning to TRBD2. CDR3 length equals 15 residues. CDR1 and CDR2 (germline): SGHTA, FQGTGA. After removal of 5 bases from V and 8 bases from J, the junction contained 8 bases not matched to a gene.

Here the CDR3 DNA reads TGTGCCTGGAGTAGCGGGGGGGCCTACGAGCAGTACTTC. Protein product: CAWSSGGAYEQYF. The chain uses TRBV30 and TRBJ2-7; 10 bases align to TRBD2. The V and J ends lost 2 bases and 2 bases, in that order; junction bases with no gene match: 0. CDR1 and CDR2 from the germline V gene are GTSNPN and SVGIG (reference sequence). The CDR3 is 13 amino acids.

Only a few counts were recorded for this clonotype. This chain connects TRBV7-2 to TRBJ2-1; TRBD2 aligns across 9 bases. The CDR3 is 16 residues long. The germline CDR1 and CDR2 sequences are SGHTA and FQGNSA. The ends lost 7 bases at V and 0 bases at J; junction bases unmatched: 7. The chain's CDR3 is CASTRGSGSSYNEQFF. Written as DNA, the CDR3 is TGTGCCAGCACCCGGGGTAGCGGGAGCTCCTACAATGAGCAGTTCTTC. Full variable domain (outside the CDR3, taken from reference TRBV7-2 and TRBJ2-1): GAGVSQSPSNKVTEKGKDVELRCDPISGHTALYWYRQSLGQGLEFLIYFQGNSAPDKSGLPSDRFSAERTGGSVSTLTIQRTQQEDSAVYLCASTRGSGSSYNEQFFGPGTRLTVL.

The V call is TRBV18, the J call TRBJ2-3, with 9 nucleotides matching TRBD1. CDR3 size: 17 residues. V gave up 3 bases and J gave up 2 bases; unmatched junction bases: 9. Germline CDR1 is KGHSH and CDR2 is LQKENI. The CDR3 region is CASSPAGQGWDTDTQYF. CDR3 nucleotides: TGTGCCAGCTCACCGGCGGGACAGGGTTGGGACACAGATACGCAGTATTTT.

CDR3 protein: CASSAGTSGGSAGELFF. In nucleotides, the CDR3 is TGTGCCAGCAGTGCCGGGACTAGCGGGGGGAGCGCCGGGGAGCTGTTTTTT. J is TRBJ2-2 and V is TRBV6-1; TRBD2 agrees at 15 bases. The V segment lost 4 bases and the J segment 6 bases; nucleotides outside the gene matches: 6. This CDR3 region has 17 residues. The V gene's germline CDR1 is MNHNS and CDR2 SASEGT.

J is TRBJ2-2 and V is TRBV20-1, with a tentative D call TRBD1 (6 bases). Trimming pared 3 bases from V and 1 base from J, leaving 12 bases between. Germline V gene sequence: CDR1 DFQATT, CDR2 SNEGSKA (reference sequence). There are 15 residues in the CDR3. The CDR3 sequence is CSASLIQGNTGELFF. CDR3 bases: TGCAGTGCTAGTCTTATACAGGGGAACACCGGGGAGCTGTTTTTT.

This chain connects TRBV18 to TRBJ1-5; 10 bases map to TRBD1. Germline V gene sequence: CDR1 KGHSH, CDR2 LQKENI. J gave up 6 bases and V 1 base, and 3 bases lay outside the gene matches. The CDR3 covers 15 residues. The CDR3 here is CASSPRQGASQPQHF. DNA for the CDR3: TGTGCCAGCTCACCACGACAGGGGGCATCTCAGCCCCAGCATTTT.

The chain couples TRBV7-6 to TRBJ2-3, with 7 bases lining up with TRBD2. J was trimmed by 5 bases and V by 3 bases; bases with no gene match: 5. The CDR3 is 14 residues long. The germline CDR1 and CDR2 sequences are SGHVS and FNYEAQ. The CDR3 bases are TGTGCCAGCAGCTTTCGGGGAGGGGAAGATACGCAGTATTTT. It codes for CASSFRGGEDTQYF.

This clonotype turned up a few times. V usage is TRBV11-2 and J usage is TRBJ2-2; TRBD2 agrees at 11 bases. The CDR3 extends over 20 amino acids. CDR1 and CDR2 from the germline V gene are SGHAT and FQNNGV. V lost 5 bases, J lost 1 base, and 15 bases stayed unmatched. The CDR3 nucleotides are TGTGCCAGCAGCCCCCCCCGCCTAGCGGGGGGAAGCCTGAACACCGGGGAGCTGTTTTTT. Protein product: CASSPPRLAGGSLNTGELFF. The full variable domain, with the rest looked up from reference TRBV11-2 and TRBJ2-2, is EAGVAQSPRYKIIEKRQSVAFWCNPISGHATLYWYQQILGQGPKLLIQFQNNGVVDDSQLPKDRFSAERLKGVDSTLKIQPAKLEDSAVYLCASSPPRLAGGSLNTGELFFGEGSRLTVL.

This clonotype was seen a handful of times. The chain has TRBV4-2 and TRBJ2-3; possible D gene TRBD1, 6 bases. Trimming left V 4 bases short and J 1 base short, with 12 bases between. CDR1 and CDR2 from the germline V gene are LGHNA and YNFKEQ. This CDR3 comprises 15 residues. CDR3: CASSPEGGGTDTQYF. In DNA, the CDR3 is TGTGCCAGCAGCCCTGAAGGGGGAGGCACAGATACGCAGTATTTT.